The 21 T cell receptor beta chains presented below share a single source sample, sequenced in a study of regulatory T cells in long-lasting Graves disease. Libraries of TCR beta came from iRepertoire HTBI primers plus Arm-PCR of CDR3 regions. TCRdb passed the multiplex PCR reads through MiXCR, listing each CDR3 protein once. The repertoire consists of 540,000 or so distinct CDR3 sequences, with roughly 12% occurring once and the leading ten covering roughly 10%. Time point reported: newly diagnosed GD, antithyroid drugs for less than 3 months. With RNA extracted from PBMCs as input, the TCR library was made. This sample was also put to use in a study of T cells in Graves' hyperthyroidism and ophthalmopathy.

The input for sequencing was peripheral blood mononuclear cells (PBMCs), taken at new diagnosis, from a patient treated with antithyroid drugs. These receptors were collected from a man aged 25 to 45 with Graves disease.

This chain joins TRBV9 and TRBJ2-5; no reliable D call. The CDR3 length is 14 residues. Trimming took off 4 bases at V and 5 bases at J, with 15 bases between the two ends. Germline assignment: CDR1 SGDLS and CDR2 YYNGEE. The CDR3 is CASSPRPSRETQYF. DNA of the CDR3: TGTGCCAGCAGCCCACGGCCGTCCCGGGAGACCCAGTACTTC.

The chain has TRBV5-1 and TRBJ2-1, with TRBD1 identical over 7 bases. With 5 bases clipped from V and 0 bases from J, the junction kept 8 bases outside the gene matches. The V gene's germline CDR1 is SGHRS and CDR2 YFSETQ. The CDR3 runs 16 residues. CDR3 DNA sequence: TGCGCCAGCAGAACTAGACAGGGAAGCTCCTACAATGAGCAGTTCTTC. Protein sequence: CASRTRQGSSYNEQFF.

In its sample, this clonotype was seen many times. This chain uses TRBV3-1 with TRBJ2-1; 15 bases match TRBD2. This CDR3 spans 16 amino acids. The V and J ends lost 1 base and 12 bases, in that order; junction bases with no gene match: 7. The germline V gene encodes CDR1 LGHDT and CDR2 YNNKEL (reference sequence). The CDR3 region has the DNA TGTGCCAGCAGCCAAGTCGCCGGACTAGCGGGAGGGCGGCAGTTCTTC. Protein sequence: CASSQVAGLAGGRQFF.

This clonotype has just a few counts. V is TRBV7-9 and J is TRBJ1-1; D not certain. CDR1 is SEHNR, CDR2 FQNEAQ, per germline (reference sequence). Trimming stripped 5 bases from V and 3 bases from J, with 10 bases between. The CDR3 spans 13 residues. The CDR3 region is CASSKGGDTEAFF. The CDR3 DNA follows: TGTGCCAGCAGCAAAGGCGGGGACACTGAAGCTTTCTTT. The complete variable domain, with remaining parts taken from reference TRBV7-9 and TRBJ1-1, reads DTGVSQNPRHKITKRGQNVTFRCDPISEHNRLYWYRQTLGQGPEFLTYFQNEAQLEKSRLLSDRFSAERPKGSFSTLEIQRTEQGDSAMYLCASSKGGDTEAFFGQGTRLTVV.

This clonotype was seen many times. The chain joins TRBV20-1 to TRBJ1-2; TRBD1 agrees at 9 bases. The germline V gene encodes CDR1 DFQATT and CDR2 SNEGSKA (reference sequence). The trim removed 3 bases at V and 6 bases at J, leaving 8 bases unmatched. This CDR3 is built from 14 residues. CDR3 nucleotide sequence: TGCAGTGCTAGGGACCCGGGACAGGGTGATGGCTACACCTTC. It is translated as CSARDPGQGDGYTF.

This clonotype was detected a few times. The chain couples TRBV7-9 to TRBJ2-5, with a possible D match to TRBD1 (6 bases). The germline V gene encodes CDR1 SEHNR and CDR2 FQNEAQ (reference sequence). The CDR3 spans 16 residues. V lost 1 base, J lost 5 bases, and 17 bases lay in between. Here the CDR3 reads CASSLVGRGNGETQYF. The DNA for the CDR3 is TGTGCCAGCAGCTTAGTCGGCAGGGGAAATGGGGAGACCCAGTACTTC.

This clonotype was found many times. J is TRBJ1-2 and V is TRBV19; D may be TRBD1 (6 bases). The CDR3 is 17 amino acids. The germline CDR1 and CDR2 sequences are LNHDA and SQIVND (reference sequence). Trimming shortened V by 5 bases and J by 6 bases, and 25 bases separated the two germline ends. Written as DNA, the CDR3 is TGTGCCAGTAGTCTGGGCCCCTCCGGGACACCTTACGATGGCTACACCTTC. This codes for CASSLGPSGTPYDGYTF.

The rearrangement links TRBV28 to TRBJ2-1, with D perhaps assigned TRBD1 or TRBD2 (5 bases each). Trimming left V 2 bases short and J 5 bases short, with 25 bases between. CDR3 size: 19 residues. CDR1 MDHEN and CDR2 SYDVKM come from the germline V gene. CDR3 sequence: CASSLRPGSTLGKNNEQFF. The CDR3 DNA follows: TGTGCCAGCAGTTTAAGACCAGGGAGTACCTTGGGAAAGAACAATGAGCAGTTCTTC.

This clonotype was seen more than once but under ten times. The chain is built from TRBV5-5 and TRBJ2-2; weak D call: TRBD2 (6 bases). The CDR3 totals 14 residues. Trimming took off 4 bases at V and 8 bases at J, with 15 bases between the two ends. Germline CDR1 is SGHKS and CDR2 is YYEKEE (reference sequence). The CDR3 bases are TGTGCCAGCAGCCCGCTCGGGGGAACTGGGGAGCTGTTTTTT. This gives the protein CASSPLGGTGELFF.

This clonotype was detected ten times or more. The rearrangement uses TRBV7-9 and TRBJ2-1; 9 bases are a match to TRBD1. Germline V lookup: CDR1 SEHNR, CDR2 FQNEAQ (reference sequence). The CDR3 totals 15 residues. Trimming removed 4 bases from V and 5 bases from J; junction bases left unmatched: 6. CDR3 nucleotides: TGTGCCAGCAGCTCCCCCGGGACAGGGAACAATGAGCAGTTCTTC. This encodes CASSSPGTGNNEQFF.

At least ten counts were recorded for this clonotype. The chain joins TRBV2 to TRBJ2-1; D is perhaps TRBD1 or TRBD2 (5 bases each). Germline-derived CDR1 and CDR2 are SNHLY and FYNNEI. There are 15 residues in the CDR3. V shed 0 bases and J shed 10 bases, with 16 bases lying between them. The CDR3 DNA reads as TGTGCCAGCAGTGAAGCGGGGGTCCCAGCGGAAGAGCAGTTCTTC. This codes for CASSEAGVPAEEQFF.

This clonotype was seen a single time. The chain links TRBV4-1 to TRBJ2-1; D perhaps matches TRBD2 (6 bases). Trimming left V 0 bases short and J 1 base short, with 13 bases between. Germline V gene sequence: CDR1 MGHRA, CDR2 YSYEKL. This CDR3 is 17 amino acids long. In nucleotides, the CDR3 is TGCGCCAGCAGCCAAGACATGTCTCGGGAGTCCTACAATGAGCAGTTCTTC. Protein sequence: CASSQDMSRESYNEQFF.

This clonotype was counted between two and nine times. This rearrangement joins TRBV19 to TRBJ2-2; 12 bases align to TRBD1. Germline loops: CDR1 LNHDA, CDR2 SQIVND (reference sequence). V lost 5 bases and J lost 3; bases outside the gene matches: 4. The CDR3 totals 16 residues. For the CDR3, the DNA is TGTGCCAGTAGTTCCGGGACAGGGGGCTACACCGGGGAGCTGTTTTTT. This gives the protein CASSSGTGGYTGELFF.

This clonotype was counted between two and nine times. The chain recombines TRBV30 with TRBJ2-3; 7 bases are shared with TRBD2. This CDR3 spans 14 amino acids. Per germline, CDR1 GTSNPN and CDR2 SVGIG (reference sequence). V lost 6 bases to trimming and J lost 4 bases; unmatched junction nucleotides: 10. The chain's CDR3 is CACQRDLRADTQYF. The CDR3 DNA reads as TGTGCCTGCCAGCGGGACCTACGGGCAGATACGCAGTATTTT. The whole variable domain, remainder taken from reference TRBV30 and TRBJ2-3, is SQTIHQWPATLVQPVGSPLSLECTVEGTSNPNLYWYRQAAGRGLQLLFYSVGIGQISSEVPQNLSASRPQDRQFILSSKKLLLSDSGFYLCACQRDLRADTQYFGPGTRLTVL.

In DNA, the CDR3 is TGTGCCAGCAGCCAAAAAGCCGGGACACCTAAAAACATTCAGTACTTC. Translation gives CASSQKAGTPKNIQYF. The chain recombines TRBV3-1 with TRBJ2-4, with TRBD1 as a possible D gene (6 bases). Trimming pared 2 bases from V and 4 bases from J, leaving 15 bases between. The germline gives CDR1 LGHDT, CDR2 YNNKEL (reference sequence). This CDR3 has 16 residues.

The sample holds many counts of this clonotype. This chain connects TRBV6-1 to TRBJ1-2; 9 bases agree with TRBD1. The CDR3 is 13 residues long. Germline-derived CDR1 and CDR2 are MNHNS and SASEGT. With V trimmed by 6 bases and J by 6 bases, 5 bases remained unmatched. CDR3 loop: CASSARDRDGYTF. In nucleotides, the CDR3 is TGTGCCAGCAGCGCGAGGGACAGGGATGGCTACACCTTC.

The rearrangement joins TRBV12-3 or TRBV12-4 to TRBJ2-1, with D possibly TRBD2 on 6 matching bases. Trimming took 7 bases from V and 6 from J, leaving 19 bases between them. CDR3 length: 15 amino acids. The CDR3 protein is CASTLDYRRGNEQFF. The CDR3 DNA follows: TGTGCCAGCACCCTGGACTACCGCCGGGGCAATGAGCAGTTCTTC.

This clonotype turned up a few times. The CDR3 DNA reads as TGTGCCATCAGTGATGAAGACTCAGGGTTTGATTCACCCCTCCACTTT. It codes for CAISDEDSGFDSPLHF. The rearrangement joins TRBV10-3 to TRBJ1-6; weak D call: TRBD1 (5 bases). Germline lookup yields CDR1 ENHRY and CDR2 SYGVKD. This CDR3 is built from 16 residues. Trimming cost V 3 bases and J 8 bases, with 17 bases left between them.

This clonotype was seen many times. This chain joins TRBV12-3 or TRBV12-4 and TRBJ2-3; no firm D call. The CDR3 runs to 16 residues. V lost 4 bases and J lost 0, with 14 bases in between. DNA of the CDR3: TGTGCCAGCAGTTACCCAGCGTTAACTAGCACAGATACGCAGTATTTT. It specifies CASSYPALTSTDTQYF.

With respect to this clonotype: This may arise from a read error, as a much more abundant clone is one base away. The CDR3 does not end in the conserved phenylalanine or tryptophan, so this is likely a read error. V and J are TRBV2 and TRBJ1-5; TRBD1 agrees at 8 bases. The CDR3 loop spans 17 amino acids. Trimming took 6 bases from V and 0 from J; bases not matched to a gene: 10. The germline V gene encodes CDR1 SNHLY and CDR2 FYNNEI. CDR3 in amino acids: CASSPGTGSYSNQPQHL. DNA of the CDR3: TGTGCCAGCAGCCCGGGGACAGGTAGCTATAGCAATCAGCCCCAGCATCTT.

Only a few counts were recorded for this clonotype. The rearrangement links TRBV20-1 to TRBJ1-4; a possible D gene is TRBD1 (6 bases). Germline V gene sequence: CDR1 DFQATT, CDR2 SNEGSKA (reference sequence). CDR3 size: 13 residues. V gave up 6 bases and J gave up 3 bases, with 11 bases separating them. The CDR3 region is CSARGFPNEKLFF. CDR3 coding DNA: TGCAGTGCCAGGGGTTTTCCTAATGAAAAACTGTTTTTT.